This T cell receptor beta chain was sequenced in a study of blood T cell repertoires in COVID-19. Germline CDR1 is PRHDT and CDR2 is FYEKMQ (reference sequence). J lost 1 base, V lost 5 bases, and 4 bases had no gene match. CDR3 length: 15 residues. TCRdb keeps only in-frame clones here, not all; method: immunoSEQ multiplex PCR. This sample has some 260,000 clones, with around 84% found just once. The origin of this receptor is a man between 25 and 39 years old with acute COVID-19. This chain uses TRBV13 with TRBJ1-3; 8 bases are shared with TRBD1. The sample comprised PBMCs or T cells enriched from blood (not recorded which). The CDR3 bases are TGTGCCAGCAGCCAAGGGGACAGGTCTGGAAACACCATATATTTT. It translates to CASSQGDRSGNTIYF.